This TCR beta chain was sequenced in a study of T cell repertoires in cytomegalovirus infection. At the level of the study: Public TCR beta signature analysis indicated the presence of both CMV infection and matching HLA type.

Whole-study results and caveats: Predominance within the ex vivo response was attributable to HLA-C-restricted CMV-specific TCR beta clonotypes. Cumulative public TCR beta family frequency identified carriers of CMV plus the relevant HLA.

At least ten counts were recorded for this clonotype. Antigen unknown. Per germline, CDR1 SGHTA and CDR2 FQGNSA. V lost 5 bases, J lost 3 bases, and 1 base stayed unmatched. CDR3 length: 12 residues. TCRdb analysed the reads with MiXCR anew, one entry per CDR3 protein. The data show around 310,000 distinct CDR3 sequences, 15% to 20% seen once. The TCR was taken from a human donor in good health (CMV status not recorded). Some clones in this sample may be carry-over from other donors' samples. The rearrangement uses TRBV7-2 and TRBJ2-7; 7 nucleotides match TRBD2. The sequenced sample was PBMCs. The CDR3 loop is CASSRDYYEQYF. In DNA, the CDR3 is TGTGCCAGCAGCCGGGACTACTACGAGCAGTACTTC.